This T cell receptor (beta chain) was observed in a study of T cells in localized non-small cell lung cancer. Whole-study findings and limits: Clonality peaked in uninvolved adjacent lung rather than tumor. Adjacent lung held a median roughly 60 of the top 100 tumor clones. Higher blood T cell density went with longer overall survival.

The sampled adjacent lung lay at least 2 cm from the tumor margin and showed no atypia. Germline CDR1 SGHNT, CDR2 YENEEA. The V end lost 5 bases, the J end lost 5 bases, and 15 bases lay between the germline ends. The CDR3 contains 14 residues. Sequenced by immunoSEQ multiplex PCR; TCRdb stores in-frame clones only, minus some. The sample yields about 1,200 clones, approximately 38% seen once. Within the sample, this clone is hyperexpanded. Its target is unknown. The sequenced sample was normal lung tissue next to the tumor, obtained before any cancer treatment. This receptor was obtained from a woman aged 40 to 75 with stage I lung adenocarcinoma. The chain couples TRBV11-3 to TRBJ2-5, with D maybe TRBD2 (6 bases). The CDR3 spells CASSEGWRGETQYF. In DNA form, the CDR3 reads TGTGCCAGCAGCGAAGGGTGGAGGGGTGAGACCCAGTACTTC.